This T cell receptor beta chain was sequenced for a study of response to subunit inactivated influenza vaccine. TCRdb reprocessed the RT-PCR reads with MiXCR, giving one entry per CDR3 protein. This sample carries 600,000 to 850,000 distinct CDR3 sequences, around 15% of them seen once, and the ten largest clones take 7.6%. The V and J ends lost 7 bases and 9 bases, in that order; junction bases with no gene match: 7. Germline V gene data show CDR1 as SNHLY and CDR2 as FYNNEI. This CDR3 is built from 13 residues. The study, taken as a whole, reports: With each seasonal influenza vaccination, the authors suggested, few new T cells are recruited.

This clonotype was recorded at least ten times. The antigen remains undetermined. This chain joins TRBV2 and TRBJ2-1; 9 bases fit TRBD1. The sequence came from a man in his forties or fifties who received an inactivated influenza vaccine. This specimen consisted of PBMCs from blood, obtained approximately 15 days before vaccination. The CDR3 DNA follows: TGTGCCAGCAAACAGGGGGCGCTTGGTGAGCAGTTCTTC. This codes for CASKQGALGEQFF.